This T cell receptor (beta chain) was documented in a study of early T cells in non-severe SARS-CoV-2 infection. Across the whole study: The input, bulk RNA from unsorted whole blood, was sequenced, and chains were unpaired. Findings and caveats of the study: Comparison of clonotypes with VDJdb favored anti-spike CD8 responses while missing private and CD4 specificities.

There are many counts of this clonotype. The antigen is not known. The J segment lost 4 bases and the V segment lost 0 bases, leaving 1 base of the junction unmatched. The CDR3 loop spans 14 amino acids. Germline CDR1 is DFQATT and CDR2 is SNEGSKA (reference sequence). TCRdb re-called the 5' RACE reads with MiXCR, one entry per CDR3 protein. This table holds 35,000 to 40,000 distinct CDR3 sequences, roughly 4.8% found once. The sequence was collected from an adult who was a healthcare worker with PCR-confirmed SARS-CoV-2 infection or an uninfected control (not recorded which). Sequencing used whole blood. The rearrangement uses TRBV20-1 and TRBJ2-7; 12 positions match TRBD2. The CDR3 loop reads CSARDTSGGYEQYF. CDR3 DNA: TGCAGTGCTAGAGATACTAGCGGGGGGTACGAGCAGTACTTC.